This T cell receptor (beta chain) is drawn from a study of T cell responses to AZD1222 COVID-19 vaccine. Findings of the study overall: Seropositive AZD1222 recipients at baseline numbered only 5 or 6.

Data came from immunoSEQ multiplex PCR; TCRdb stores just in-frame clones and leaves some out. The data hold 110,000 to 150,000 clones, with roughly 90% observed a single time. The CDR3 spans 15 residues. V lost 4 bases to trimming and J lost 0 bases; unmatched junction nucleotides: 3. The germline gives CDR1 LNHNV, CDR2 YYDKDF (reference sequence). A note on this clone: Its antigen remains unknown.

The specimen comprised peripheral blood, sampled on day 0 of AZD1222 vaccination. The chain uses TRBV15 and TRBJ2-7; 10 bases map to TRBD2. The source of this sequence is an adult in good health. CDR3 sequence reads: CATSNSGRNSYEQYF. CDR3 sequence (DNA): TGTGCCACCAGCAATAGCGGGAGGAACTCCTACGAGCAGTACTTC.